This entry features one TCR beta chain sequence. Profiling relied on immunoSEQ multiplex PCR, and the TCRdb table lists in-frame clones only, not all of them. The profile shows 30,000 to 45,000 clones, roughly nine tenths of them singletons. This specimen comes from a study of T cell changes during pregnancy in multiple sclerosis. With 2 bases clipped from V and 4 bases from J, the junction kept 9 bases outside the gene matches. CDR1 and CDR2 (germline): WSHSY, SAAADI. There are 16 residues in the CDR3. J is TRBJ2-7 and V is TRBV10-2; 9 bases line up with TRBD2. The sequencing used CD8+ T cells from peripheral blood mononuclear cells, collected in the second trimester of pregnancy. This clonotype originated in a female donor with multiple sclerosis, enrolled in a pregnancy study. The CDR3 nucleotides are TGCGCCAGCAGTGAGGAGGCGGGAGGGAATTTTTACGAGCAGTACTTC. The encoded protein is CASSEEAGGNFYEQYF.